The present TCR beta chain was sequenced within a study of T cells in Graves' hyperthyroidism and ophthalmopathy. The sample holds a few counts of this clonotype. Its antigen is not identified. V dropped 0 bases and J dropped 1 base, with 8 bases sitting between them. Germline V gives CDR1 LNHNV, CDR2 YYDKDF (reference sequence). The CDR3 has 15 amino acids. Fresh peripheral blood, approximately 9.7 ml, was the source of the PBMCs. TCR beta CDR3 sequences were amplified from RNA transcripts. First-round RT-PCR with HTBI primers amplified the TCR CDR3 region. Each CDR3 protein gets one entry after TCRdb re-called the multiplex PCR reads with MiXCR. The table lists under 350,000 distinct CDR3 sequences, roughly 23% of them singletons, with about 50% in the top ten. Study observations and caveats: A median around 5.9 months before onset, the model predicted ophthalmopathy.

This clonotype was obtained from a woman aged 45-65 years with Graves' hyperthyroidism. This rearrangement joins TRBV15 to TRBJ2-3; D remains unclear. Source material: blood. CDR3 bases: TGTGCCACCAGCAGAGATCGAATCCGCACAGATACGCAGTATTTT. Residues: CATSRDRIRTDTQYF.